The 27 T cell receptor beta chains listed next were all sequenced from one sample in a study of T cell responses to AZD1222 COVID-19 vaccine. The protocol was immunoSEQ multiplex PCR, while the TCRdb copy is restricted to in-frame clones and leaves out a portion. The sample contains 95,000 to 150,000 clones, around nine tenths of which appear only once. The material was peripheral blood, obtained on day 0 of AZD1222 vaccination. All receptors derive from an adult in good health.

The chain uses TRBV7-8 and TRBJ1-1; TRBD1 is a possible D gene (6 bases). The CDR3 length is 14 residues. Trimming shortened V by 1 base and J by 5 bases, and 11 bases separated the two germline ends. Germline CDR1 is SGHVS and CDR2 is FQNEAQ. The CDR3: CASSLDQGLTEAFF. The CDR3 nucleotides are TGTGCCAGCAGCTTAGATCAGGGGTTGACTGAAGCTTTCTTT.

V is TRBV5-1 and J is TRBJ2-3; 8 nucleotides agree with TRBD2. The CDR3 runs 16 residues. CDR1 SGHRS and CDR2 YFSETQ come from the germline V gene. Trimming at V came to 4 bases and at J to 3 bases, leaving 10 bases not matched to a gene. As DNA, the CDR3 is TGCGCCAGCAGCCCCTTAGCGGGGAGTAGGACAGATACGCAGTATTTT. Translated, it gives CASSPLAGSRTDTQYF.

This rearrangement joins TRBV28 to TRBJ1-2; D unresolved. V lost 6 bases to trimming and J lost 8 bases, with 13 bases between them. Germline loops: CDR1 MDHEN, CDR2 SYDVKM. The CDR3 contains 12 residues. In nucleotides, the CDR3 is TGTGCCAGCAGCGCTCCCCTTGGAGGCTACACCTTC. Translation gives CASSAPLGGYTF.

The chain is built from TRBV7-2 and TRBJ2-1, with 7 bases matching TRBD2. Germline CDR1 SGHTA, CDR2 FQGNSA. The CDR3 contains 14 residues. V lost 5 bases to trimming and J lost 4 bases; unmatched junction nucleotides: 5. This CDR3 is CASSASGLYNEQFF. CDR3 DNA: TGTGCCAGCAGCGCCTCGGGACTATACAATGAGCAGTTCTTC.

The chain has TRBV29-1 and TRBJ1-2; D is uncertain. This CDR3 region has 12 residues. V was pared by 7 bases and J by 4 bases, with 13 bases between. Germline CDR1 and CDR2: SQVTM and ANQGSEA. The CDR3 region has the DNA TGCAGCGCCTCAGACGTGGGCTATGGCTACACCTTC. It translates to CSASDVGYGYTF.

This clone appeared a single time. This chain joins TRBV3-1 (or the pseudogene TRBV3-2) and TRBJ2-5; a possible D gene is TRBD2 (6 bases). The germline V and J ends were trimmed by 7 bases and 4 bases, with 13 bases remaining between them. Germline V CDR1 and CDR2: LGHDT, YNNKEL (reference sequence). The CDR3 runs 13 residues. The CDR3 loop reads CASTRRVGETQYF. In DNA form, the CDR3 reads TGTGCCAGCACCCGGAGGGTTGGAGAGACCCAGTACTTC.

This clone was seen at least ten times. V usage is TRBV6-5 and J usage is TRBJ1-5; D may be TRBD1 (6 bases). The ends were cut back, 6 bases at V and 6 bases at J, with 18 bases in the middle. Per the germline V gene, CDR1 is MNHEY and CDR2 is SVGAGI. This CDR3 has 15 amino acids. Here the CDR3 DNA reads TGTGCCAGCAGACCCGCGGACAGACTCTCTCAGCCCCAGCATTTT. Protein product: CASRPADRLSQPQHF.

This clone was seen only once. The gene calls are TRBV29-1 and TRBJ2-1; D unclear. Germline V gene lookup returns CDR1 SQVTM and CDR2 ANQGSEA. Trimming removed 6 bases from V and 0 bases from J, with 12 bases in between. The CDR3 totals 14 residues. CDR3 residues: CSVAKISSYNEQFF. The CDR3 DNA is TGCAGCGTGGCAAAGATAAGCTCCTACAATGAGCAGTTCTTC.

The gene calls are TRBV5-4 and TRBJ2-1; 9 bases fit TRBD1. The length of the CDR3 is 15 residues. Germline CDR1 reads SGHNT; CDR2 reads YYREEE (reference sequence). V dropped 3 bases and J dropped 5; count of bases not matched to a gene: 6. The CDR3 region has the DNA TGTGCCAGCAGCTGGCCGGGACAGGGCGACAATGAGCAGTTCTTC. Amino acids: CASSWPGQGDNEQFF.

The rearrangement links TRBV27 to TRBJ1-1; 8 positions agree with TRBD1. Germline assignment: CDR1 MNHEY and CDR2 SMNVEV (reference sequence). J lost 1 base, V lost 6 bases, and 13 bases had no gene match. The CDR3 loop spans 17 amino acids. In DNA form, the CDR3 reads TGTGCCAGCAGCAAGAGGACAGGGCTGAAGCGGAACACTGAAGCTTTCTTT. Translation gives CASSKRTGLKRNTEAFF.

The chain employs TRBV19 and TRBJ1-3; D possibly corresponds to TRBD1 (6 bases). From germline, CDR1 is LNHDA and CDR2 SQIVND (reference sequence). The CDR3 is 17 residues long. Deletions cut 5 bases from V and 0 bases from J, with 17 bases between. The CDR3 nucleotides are TGTGCCAGTAGTTTGGGGGCCGGGACGAGCTCTGGAAACACCATATATTTT. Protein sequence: CASSLGAGTSSGNTIYF.

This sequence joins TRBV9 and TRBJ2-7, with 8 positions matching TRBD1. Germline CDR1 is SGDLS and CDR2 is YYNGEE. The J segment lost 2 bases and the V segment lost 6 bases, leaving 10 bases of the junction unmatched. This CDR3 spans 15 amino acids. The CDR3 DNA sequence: TGTGCCAGCACCCCCTCGGGACAGGCGACCTACGAGCAGTACTTC. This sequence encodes CASTPSGQATYEQYF.

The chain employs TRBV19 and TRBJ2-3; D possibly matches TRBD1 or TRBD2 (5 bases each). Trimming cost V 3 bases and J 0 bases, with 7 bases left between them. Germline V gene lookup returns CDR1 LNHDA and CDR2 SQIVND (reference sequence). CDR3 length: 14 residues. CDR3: CASSMGESTDTQYF. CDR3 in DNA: TGTGCCAGTAGTATGGGGGAGAGCACAGATACGCAGTATTTT.

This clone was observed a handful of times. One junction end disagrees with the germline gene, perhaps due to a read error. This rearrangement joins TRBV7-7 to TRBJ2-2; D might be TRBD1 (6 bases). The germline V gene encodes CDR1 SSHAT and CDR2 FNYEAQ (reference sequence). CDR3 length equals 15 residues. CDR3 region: CASSLDRTGTGELFF. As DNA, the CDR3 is TGTGCTAGCAGCTTAGATCGTACAGGGACCGGGGAGCTGTTTTTT.

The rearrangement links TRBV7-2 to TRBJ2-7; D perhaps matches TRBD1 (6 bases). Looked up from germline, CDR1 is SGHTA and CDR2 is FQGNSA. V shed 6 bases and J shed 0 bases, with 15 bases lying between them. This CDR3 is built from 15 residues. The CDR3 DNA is TGTGCCAGCAGTCGCCCTGGGACACACTCCTACGAGCAGTACTTC. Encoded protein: CASSRPGTHSYEQYF.

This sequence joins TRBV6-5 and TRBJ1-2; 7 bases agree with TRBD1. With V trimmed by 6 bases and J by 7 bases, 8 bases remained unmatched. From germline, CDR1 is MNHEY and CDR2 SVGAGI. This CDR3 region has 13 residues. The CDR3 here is CASSLGQALGYTF. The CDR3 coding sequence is TGTGCCAGCAGCCTAGGACAGGCTCTTGGCTACACCTTC.

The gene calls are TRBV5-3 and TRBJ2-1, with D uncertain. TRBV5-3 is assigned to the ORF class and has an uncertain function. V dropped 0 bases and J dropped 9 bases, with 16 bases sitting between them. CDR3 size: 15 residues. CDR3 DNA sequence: TGTGCCAGAAGCTTGGAGGGCGGCCCTTGTAGTGAGCAGTTCTTC. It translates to CARSLEGGPCSEQFF.

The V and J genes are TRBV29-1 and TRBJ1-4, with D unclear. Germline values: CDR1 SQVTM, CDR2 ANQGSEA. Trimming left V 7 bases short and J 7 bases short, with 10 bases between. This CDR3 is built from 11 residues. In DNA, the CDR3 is TGCAGCGCCCGAGGAGGTGAAAAACTGTTTTTT. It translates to CSARGGEKLFF.

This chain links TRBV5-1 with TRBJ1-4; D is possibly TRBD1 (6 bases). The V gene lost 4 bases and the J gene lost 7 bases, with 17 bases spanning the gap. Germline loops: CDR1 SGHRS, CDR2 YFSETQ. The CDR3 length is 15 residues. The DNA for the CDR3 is TGCGCCAGCAGCCCCTTGGAGGGGGGCGGTGAAAAACTGTTTTTT. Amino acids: CASSPLEGGGEKLFF.

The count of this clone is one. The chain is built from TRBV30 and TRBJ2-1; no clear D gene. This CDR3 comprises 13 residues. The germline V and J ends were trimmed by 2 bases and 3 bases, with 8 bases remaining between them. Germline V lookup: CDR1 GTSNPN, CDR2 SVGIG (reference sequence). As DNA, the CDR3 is TGTGCCTGGAGTACCCGGAACTACAATGAGCAGTTCTTC. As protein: CAWSTRNYNEQFF.

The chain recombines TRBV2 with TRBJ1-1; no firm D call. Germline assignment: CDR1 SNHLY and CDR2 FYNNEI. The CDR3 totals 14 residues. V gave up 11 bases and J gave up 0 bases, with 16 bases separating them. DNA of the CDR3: TGTGCCGGGGTGGGGTTCGAGATGAACACTGAAGCTTTCTTT. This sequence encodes CAGVGFEMNTEAFF. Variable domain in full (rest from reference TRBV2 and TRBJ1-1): EPEVTQTPSHQVTQMGQEVILRCVPISNHLYFYWYRQILGQKVEFLVSFYNNEISEKSEIFDDQFSVERPDGSNFTLKIRSTKLEDSAMYFCAGVGFEMNTEAFFGQGTRLTVV.

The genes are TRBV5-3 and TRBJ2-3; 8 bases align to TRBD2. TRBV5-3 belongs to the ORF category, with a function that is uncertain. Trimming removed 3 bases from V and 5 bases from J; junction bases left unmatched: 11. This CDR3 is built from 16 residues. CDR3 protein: CARSSLPGGPVDTQYF. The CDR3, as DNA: TGTGCCAGAAGCTCCCTTCCGGGAGGGCCGGTAGATACGCAGTATTTT.

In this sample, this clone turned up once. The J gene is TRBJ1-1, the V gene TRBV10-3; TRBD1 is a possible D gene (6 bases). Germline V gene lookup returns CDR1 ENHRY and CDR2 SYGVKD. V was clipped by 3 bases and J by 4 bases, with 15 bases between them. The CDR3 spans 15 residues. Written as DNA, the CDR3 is TGTGCCATCAGTGATCTTGGGGGCTGGGGCACTGAAGCTTTCTTT. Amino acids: CAISDLGGWGTEAFF.

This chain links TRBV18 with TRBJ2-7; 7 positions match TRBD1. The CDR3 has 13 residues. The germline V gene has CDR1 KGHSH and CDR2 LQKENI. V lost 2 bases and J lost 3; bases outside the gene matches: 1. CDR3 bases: TGTGCCAGCTCACCAGGGACAGACTACGAGCAGTACTTC. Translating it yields CASSPGTDYEQYF.

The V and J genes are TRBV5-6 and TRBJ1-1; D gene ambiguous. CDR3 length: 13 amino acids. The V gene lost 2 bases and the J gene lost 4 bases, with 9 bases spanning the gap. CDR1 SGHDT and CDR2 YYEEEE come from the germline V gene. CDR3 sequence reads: CASSFDEFTEAFF. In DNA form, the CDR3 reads TGTGCCAGCAGCTTCGATGAGTTCACTGAAGCTTTCTTT.

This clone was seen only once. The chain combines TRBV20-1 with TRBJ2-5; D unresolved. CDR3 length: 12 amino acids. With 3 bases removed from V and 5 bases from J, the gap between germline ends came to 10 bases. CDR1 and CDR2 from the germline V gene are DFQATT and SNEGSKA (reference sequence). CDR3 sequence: CSASRLGETQYF. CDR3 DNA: TGCAGTGCTAGTAGGCTAGGGGAGACCCAGTACTTC.

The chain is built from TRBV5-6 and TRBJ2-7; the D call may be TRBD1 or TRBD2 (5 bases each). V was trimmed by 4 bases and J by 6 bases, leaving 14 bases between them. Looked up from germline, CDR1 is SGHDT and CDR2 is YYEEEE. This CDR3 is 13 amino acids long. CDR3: CASSGDGTGEQYF. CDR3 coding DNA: TGTGCCAGCAGCGGGGACGGGACGGGCGAGCAGTACTTC.